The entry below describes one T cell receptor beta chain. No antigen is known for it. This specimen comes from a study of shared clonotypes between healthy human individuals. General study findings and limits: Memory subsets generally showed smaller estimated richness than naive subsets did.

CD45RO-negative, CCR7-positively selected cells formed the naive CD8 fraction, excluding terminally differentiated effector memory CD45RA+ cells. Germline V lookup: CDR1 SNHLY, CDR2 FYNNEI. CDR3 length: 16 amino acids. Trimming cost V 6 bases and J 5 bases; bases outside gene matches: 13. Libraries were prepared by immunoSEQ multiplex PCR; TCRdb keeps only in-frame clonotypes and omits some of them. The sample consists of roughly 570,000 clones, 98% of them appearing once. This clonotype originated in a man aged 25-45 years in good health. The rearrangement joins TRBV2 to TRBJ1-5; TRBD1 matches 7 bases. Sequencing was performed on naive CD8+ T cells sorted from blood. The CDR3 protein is CASRTGPGQRDQPQHF. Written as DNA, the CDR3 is TGTGCCAGCAGAACGGGCCCGGGACAGAGAGATCAGCCCCAGCATTTT.